This is a list of T cell receptor beta chains from one sample in a study of somatic mutations in cytotoxic T cells in rheumatoid arthritis. The assay was immunoSEQ multiplex PCR, and TCRdb's table has in-frame clones only and misses some. Of around 16,000 clones listed, roughly 77% are singletons. The sample consisted of CD8+ T cells sorted from blood. These receptor sequences come from an adult with rheumatoid arthritis. Both conserved end residues are part of each CDR3. Each record gives: D gene, J gene, CDR3 length, clone size, V gene, CDR3 DNA, CDR3 protein. The D gene is left open where the match is weak. Expanded clones get a size class; other rows say once, few or many, or leave the size out.

TRBD2 TRBJ2-1 15 . TRBV10-2 TGCGCCAGCAGTGAGACTAGCGGAAGATACAATGAGCAGTTCTTC CASSETSGRYNEQFF
TRBD1 TRBJ2-7 13 . TRBV29-1 TGCAGCGCTCAGGGACAGGGGGTGAACGAGCAGTACTTC CSAQGQGVNEQYF
. TRBJ1-3 15 . TRBV7-6 TGTGCCAGCAGCTCCCCGGGGAGCTCCGGAAACACCATATATTTT CASSSPGSSGNTIYF
. TRBJ1-5 15 few TRBV5-8 TGTGCCAGCAGCGGCGCATCAAGTAGCAATCAGCCCCAGCATTTT CASSGASSSNQPQHF
. TRBJ2-7 14 . TRBV5-1 TGCGCCAGCAGCTTGGATGATTTAGCTGGCGAGCAGTACTTC CASSLDDLAGEQYF
TRBD2 TRBJ2-7 14 few TRBV30 TGTGCCTGGGGGGGACTAGAGGGTTTCTACGAGCAGTACTTC CAWGGLEGFYEQYF
TRBD2 TRBJ2-7 15 . TRBV7-9 TGTGCCAGCAGTCCCCGGACTAGCGGGATCTACGAGCAGTACTTC CASSPRTSGIYEQYF
TRBD1 TRBJ2-1 13 few TRBV29-1 TGCAGCGTGGGGACAGGGGGTATGTATGAGCAGTTCTTC CSVGTGGMYEQFF
. TRBJ2-3 16 . TRBV4-1 TGCGCCAGCAGCCCGCCGGCGGCGGCTAGCACAGATACGCAGTATTTT CASSPPAAASTDTQYF
TRBD1 TRBJ1-2 15 few TRBV5-1 TGCGCCAGCAGCTTGGGGACAGGGGAAAACTATGGCTACACCTTC CASSLGTGENYGYTF
. TRBJ1-1 14 . TRBV7-8 TGTGCCAGCAGCTTAGGTATGGGGAACACTGAAGCTTTCTTT CASSLGMGNTEAFF
. TRBJ2-2 13 . TRBV9 TGTGCCAGCAGAGCCAGGGGGGACGGGGAGCTGTTTTTT CASRARGDGELFF
TRBD1 TRBJ1-1 17 few TRBV25-1 TGTGCCAGCAGTGGTCGGGACAGGGATTTCATGAACACTGAAGCTTTCTTT CASSGRDRDFMNTEAFF
TRBD1 TRBJ2-1 20 . TRBV28 TGTGCCAGCAGTTTAATTTTTTATGGGACAGGGAATATCCCCTACAATGAGCAGTTCTTC CASSLIFYGTGNIPYNEQFF
. TRBJ2-7 12 few TRBV4-2 TGTGCCAGCAGCCAAGTGGCTGCCGAGCAGTACTTC CASSQVAAEQYF
. TRBJ2-3 16 once TRBV5-6 TGTGCCAGCAGCACGGGCTCATCAACTACCCCGGATACGCAGTATTTT CASSTGSSTTPDTQYF
. TRBJ1-6 14 . TRBV5-1 TGCGCCAGCAGCACGACAGAGCCGAATTCACCCCTCCACTTT CASSTTEPNSPLHF
TRBD2 TRBJ2-5 15 . TRBV9 TGTGCCAGCAGTGAGACGGGGGGGCTCGGAGAGACCCAGTACTTC CASSETGGLGETQYF
. TRBJ1-5 14 . TRBV5-6 TGTGCCAGCAGCCCCCACAGGGATCGGCAGCCCCAGCATTTT CASSPHRDRQPQHF
. TRBJ1-5 14 . TRBV2 TGTGCCAGCAGTGATGAGGGGGGCAATCAGCCCCAGCATTTT CASSDEGGNQPQHF
. TRBJ2-6 16 few TRBV15 TGTGCCACCAGCAGAGATCAGGGCTCTGGGGCCAACGTCCTGACTTTC CATSRDQGSGANVLTF
. TRBJ2-1 13 . TRBV7-6 TGTGCCAGCAGCTTAGGCCTCTACAATGAGCAGTTCTTC CASSLGLYNEQFF
. TRBJ1-6 14 . TRBV6-1 TGTGCCAGCAGTGAAGCGCTTGAGAATTCACCCCTCCACTTT CASSEALENSPLHF
. TRBJ2-1 14 . TRBV11-2 TGTGCCAGCAGCTCCTCGACAGGATACAATGAGCAGTTCTTC CASSSSTGYNEQFF
TRBD1 TRBJ1-5 15 . TRBV5-6 TGTGCCAGCAGCTTACGAAGGGGGCTCGGTCAGCCCCAGCATTTT CASSLRRGLGQPQHF
TRBD2 TRBJ2-7 14 . TRBV18 TGTGCCAGCTCACTAGCGGGGCCACCCTACGAGCAGTACTTC CASSLAGPPYEQYF